This T cell receptor beta chain was identified during a study of Graves' ophthalmopathy and Graves' hyperthyroidism. CDR3 regions of TCR beta were amplified from RNA transcripts. First-round RT-PCR employed HTBI primers, with a second-round multiplex PCR after it. TCRdb analysed the multiplex PCR reads with MiXCR anew, one entry per CDR3 protein. The table includes about 620,000 distinct CDR3 sequences, around a fifth detected once. V lost 7 bases, J lost 5 bases, and 6 bases stayed unmatched. This CDR3 spans 15 amino acids. CDR1 and CDR2 (germline): MNHEY, SVGAGI. Study results and limitations: Ophthalmopathy progression predictions by the model showed 72.22% specificity and 60% to 71% sensitivity.

This clonotype was recorded once. Its specificity is unknown. The gene calls are TRBV6-5 and TRBJ1-5; TRBD1 agrees at 12 bases. Material: peripheral blood. The sequence was collected from a woman under 30 with stable Graves' hyperthyroidism. Some clones in this sample may be carry-over from other donors' samples. The CDR3 DNA reads as TGTGCCAGCATTAGGGACAGGGGGCAGGATCAGCCCCAGCATTTT. The encoded protein is CASIRDRGQDQPQHF.